These 14 T cell receptor beta chains came from one sample sequenced in a study of control samples from healthy donors and cancer patients (dated by TCRdb to about 2020). Library preparation was by the immunoSEQ multiplex PCR assay. The table comes from immuneACCESS by way of TCRdb, which keeps in-frame sequences with V and J called. Part of the clones is missing from these tables; in studies checked, under half for an unresolved V gene and the rest for unknown reasons. The sample table lists 150,000 to 200,000 clones, around 90% of them with a count of one. Over 1.1% of the sample lies in the top ten. The specimen sequenced was blood. Every receptor here comes from a man aged 30 to 39 in good health.

The chain couples TRBV7-6 to TRBJ1-1, with a possible D match to TRBD1 (5 bases). CDR1 and CDR2 from the germline V gene are SGHVS and FNYEAQ. V lost 5 bases and J 0 bases, leaving 19 bases between the germline ends. The length of the CDR3 is 17 residues. CDR3 in amino acids: CASSPRRTRNMNTEAFF. The CDR3 DNA sequence: TGTGCCAGCAGCCCACGCCGGACAAGAAACATGAACACTGAAGCTTTCTTT.

The chain carries TRBV28 and TRBJ1-2, with 7 bases matching TRBD1. Germline assignment: CDR1 MDHEN and CDR2 SYDVKM. J lost 5 bases, V lost 8 bases, and 14 bases had no gene match. The CDR3 is 15 amino acids. The CDR3 is CASASGGGSVYGYTF. DNA of the CDR3: TGTGCCAGCGCCTCAGGGGGGGGTTCAGTGTATGGCTACACCTTC.

The V call is TRBV28, the J call TRBJ2-3, with 7 bases aligning to TRBD2. This CDR3 is 12 amino acids long. Germline lookup yields CDR1 MDHEN and CDR2 SYDVKM. Germline trimming cut 5 bases from V and 9 bases from J; bases unmatched to any gene: 5. In DNA form, the CDR3 reads TGTGCCAGCAGTCCCCTCGGGGGGACGCAGTATTTT. Translation gives CASSPLGGTQYF.

The rearrangement joins TRBV6-4 to TRBJ2-1; 10 bases line up with TRBD2. J was trimmed by 15 bases and V by 2 bases; bases with no gene match: 7. Germline loops: CDR1 MRHNA, CDR2 SNTAGT. The CDR3 is made up of 13 amino acids. The CDR3 DNA follows: TGTGCCAGCAGTGACAGAGCGGGGGGGTCTGCGTTCTTC. The encoded protein is CASSDRAGGSAFF.

In this sample, this clone turned up once. The chain combines TRBV20-1 with TRBJ1-1; the match to TRBD1 covers 8 bases. This CDR3 spans 11 amino acids. Unmatched junction bases numbered 8, after V lost 6 bases and J lost 11 bases. Germline values: CDR1 DFQATT, CDR2 SNEGSKA (reference sequence). The chain's CDR3 is CSAFYRGWAFF. The CDR3 region has the DNA TGCAGTGCCTTTTACAGGGGGTGGGCTTTCTTT.

The chain has TRBV5-1 and TRBJ1-6, with D hard to call. The V gene's germline CDR1 is SGHRS and CDR2 YFSETQ. This CDR3 comprises 13 residues. With 4 bases removed from V and 8 bases from J, the gap between germline ends came to 10 bases. DNA for the CDR3: TGCGCCAGCAGCGTGGACGGAGATTCACCCCTCCACTTT. Residues: CASSVDGDSPLHF.

V is TRBV6-5 and J is TRBJ1-5; 7 bases map to TRBD1. CDR3 size: 14 residues. In germline, CDR1 is MNHEY, CDR2 SVGAGI. The V and J ends lost 5 bases and 7 bases, in that order; junction bases with no gene match: 8. In DNA, the CDR3 is TGTGCCAGCAGTCGACTTACAGGGGAGCAGCCCCAGCATTTT. This encodes CASSRLTGEQPQHF.

V usage is TRBV18 and J usage is TRBJ2-6; D is uncertain. V was shortened by 3 bases and J by 0 bases, with 12 bases between the two germline ends. Germline lookup yields CDR1 KGHSH and CDR2 LQKENI. This CDR3 region has 17 residues. The CDR3 reads CASSPDALGSGANVLTF. Here the CDR3 DNA reads TGTGCCAGCTCACCCGACGCCCTGGGCTCTGGGGCCAACGTCCTGACTTTC.

The CDR3: CASSLVGGHRDSKNEQFF. The CDR3 bases are TGCGCCAGCAGCTTGGTAGGTGGCCACCGGGATTCCAAGAATGAGCAGTTCTTC. V usage is TRBV5-1 and J usage is TRBJ2-1; perhaps TRBD2 as D (5 bases). CDR1 and CDR2 from the germline V gene are SGHRS and YFSETQ. The CDR3 has 18 residues. With 0 bases removed from V and 7 bases from J, the gap between germline ends came to 23 bases.

This clone was found once. The J gene is TRBJ1-2, the V gene TRBV28; no firm D call. The CDR3 has 12 amino acids. CDR1 is MDHEN and CDR2 is SYDVKM in the germline V gene. Trimming took off 5 bases at V and 8 bases at J, with 12 bases between the two ends. CDR3 nucleotide sequence: TGTGCCAGCAGTATCGGGGTGGTGGGCTACACCTTC. This encodes CASSIGVVGYTF.

This rearrangement joins TRBV27 to TRBJ1-6; tentative D call: TRBD1 (5 bases). The germline CDR1 and CDR2 sequences are MNHEY and SMNVEV (reference sequence). Trimming cost V 7 bases and J 0 bases, with 13 bases left between them. The CDR3 consists of 16 residues. The chain's CDR3 is CASTRQFNSYNSPLHF. In nucleotides, the CDR3 is TGTGCCAGCACCAGACAGTTTAACTCCTATAATTCACCCCTCCACTTT.

Points on this clone: Because the CDR3's place on the DNA is in doubt, the DNA is left out and the CDR3 is given as listed by TCRdb. The chain couples TRBV6-2 or TRBV6-3 to TRBJ2-7; the DNA was not used to check the table's D call, TRBD1. From its first to its last residue, the CDR3 has 15 amino acids. The germline V gene has CDR1 MNHEY and CDR2 SVGEGT. The CDR3 reads CASSSSNRRHYEQYF.

This clone was recorded only once. This chain connects TRBV7-3 to TRBJ2-7, with D uncertain. Deletions cut 1 base from V and 3 bases from J, with 13 bases between. The CDR3 has 15 residues. Germline V gene lookup returns CDR1 SGHTA and CDR2 FQGTGA. This CDR3 is CASSLRPGRSYEQYF. The CDR3 DNA reads TGTGCCAGCAGCTTAAGGCCAGGACGGAGCTACGAGCAGTACTTC.

J is TRBJ1-4 and V is TRBV7-2, with D unresolved. The germline V gene has CDR1 SGHTA and CDR2 FQGNSA. This CDR3 comprises 15 residues. Trimming removed 6 bases at V and 4 bases at J, with 15 bases between. CDR3 bases: TGTGCCAGCAGGCAAGGCAGCAGTGGTAATGAAAAACTGTTTTTT. This translates into CASRQGSSGNEKLFF.